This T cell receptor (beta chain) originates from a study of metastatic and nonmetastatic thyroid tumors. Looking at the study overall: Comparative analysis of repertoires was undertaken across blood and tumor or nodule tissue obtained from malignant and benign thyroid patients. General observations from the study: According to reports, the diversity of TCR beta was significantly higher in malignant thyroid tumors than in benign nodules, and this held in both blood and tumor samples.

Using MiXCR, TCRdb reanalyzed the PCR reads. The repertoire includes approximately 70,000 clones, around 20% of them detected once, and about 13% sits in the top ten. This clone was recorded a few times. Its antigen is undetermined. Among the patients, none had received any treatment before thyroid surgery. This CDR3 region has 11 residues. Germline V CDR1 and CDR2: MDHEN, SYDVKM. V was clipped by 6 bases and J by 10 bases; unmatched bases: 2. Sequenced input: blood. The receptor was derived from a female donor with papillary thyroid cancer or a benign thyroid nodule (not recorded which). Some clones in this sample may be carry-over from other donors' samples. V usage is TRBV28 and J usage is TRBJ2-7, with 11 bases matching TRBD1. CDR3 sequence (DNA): TGTGCCAGCAGGGACAGGGGGCGACAGTACTTC. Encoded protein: CASRDRGRQYF.